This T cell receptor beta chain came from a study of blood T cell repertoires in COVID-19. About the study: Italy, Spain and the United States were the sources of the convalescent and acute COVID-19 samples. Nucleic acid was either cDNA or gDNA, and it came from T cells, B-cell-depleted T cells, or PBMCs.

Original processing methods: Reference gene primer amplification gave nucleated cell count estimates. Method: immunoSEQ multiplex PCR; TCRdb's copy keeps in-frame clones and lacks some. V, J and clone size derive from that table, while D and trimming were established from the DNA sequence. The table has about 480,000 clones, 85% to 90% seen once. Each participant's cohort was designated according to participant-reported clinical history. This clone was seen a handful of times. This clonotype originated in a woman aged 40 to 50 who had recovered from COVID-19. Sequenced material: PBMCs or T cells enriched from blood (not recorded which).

For the CDR3, the DNA is TGTGCCAGCAGTATCACCACAGGGTGCACTGGAAACACCATATATTTT. Its protein is CASSITTGCTGNTIYF. The chain is built from TRBV21-1 and TRBJ1-3; TRBD1 is taken as the D call from the table, unchecked against the DNA. TRBV21-1 is a documented pseudogene. This CDR3 is built from 16 residues.